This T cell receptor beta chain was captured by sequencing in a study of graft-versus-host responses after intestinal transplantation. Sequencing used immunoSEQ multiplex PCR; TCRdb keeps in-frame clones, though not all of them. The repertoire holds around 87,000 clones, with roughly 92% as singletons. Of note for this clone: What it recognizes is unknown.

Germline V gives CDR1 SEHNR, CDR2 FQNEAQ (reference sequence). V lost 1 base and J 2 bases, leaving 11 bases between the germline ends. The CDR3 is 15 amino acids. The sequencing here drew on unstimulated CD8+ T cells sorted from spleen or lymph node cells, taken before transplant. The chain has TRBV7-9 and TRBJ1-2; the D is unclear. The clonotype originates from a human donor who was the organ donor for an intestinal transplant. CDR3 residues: CASSLGSGGNYGYTF. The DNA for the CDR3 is TGTGCCAGCAGCTTAGGGTCAGGAGGGAACTATGGCTACACCTTC.